These 2 T cell receptor beta chains came from one sample sequenced in a study of PD-1 blockade in classical Hodgkin lymphoma. Here immunoSEQ multiplex PCR was the method, and the copy in TCRdb shows in-frame clones only, minus some. The table shows approximately 89,000 clones, with 83% occurring only once. Time point described: cycle 4 day 1 (C4D1), after 5 to 7 weeks of nivolumab. Every patient experienced relapse after autologous stem cell transplantation, and brentuximab vedotin exposure varied. Sequencing used peripheral blood mononuclear cells (PBMCs), obtained before the fourth cycle of nivolumab. All receptors come from a human donor with classical Hodgkin lymphoma.

The V gene is TRBV19, the J gene TRBJ2-1, with TRBD1 identical over 8 bases. V dropped 3 bases and J dropped 8; count of bases not matched to a gene: 9. Germline CDR1 is LNHDA and CDR2 is SQIVND (reference sequence). This CDR3 has 15 amino acids. The CDR3 loop is CASSIPRQGKDEQFF. In DNA, the CDR3 is TGTGCCAGTAGTATCCCCAGACAGGGGAAGGATGAGCAGTTCTTC.

V usage is TRBV19 and J usage is TRBJ2-3; no clear D. The CDR3 contains 11 residues. In germline, CDR1 is LNHDA, CDR2 SQIVND (reference sequence). Trimming took off 3 bases at V and 3 bases at J, with 1 base between the two ends. The chain's CDR3 is CASSMTDTQYF. The CDR3 DNA is TGTGCCAGTAGTATGACAGATACGCAGTATTTT.